This TCR beta chain was captured in a study of CD4 T cells in relation to SARS-CoV-2 and coronaviruses. As for the study in general: The negative reference was HIV-1 Nef peptide pool or peptide-free culture.

With 3 bases removed from V and 1 base from J, the gap between germline ends came to 7 bases. The CDR3 is 14 amino acids. The germline gives CDR1 SGDLS, CDR2 YYNGEE. CD4+ T cells from unexposed donors were obtained before the COVID-19 pandemic (2011-2018). After roughly 9 days of culture, CD4+ T cells were isolated. Testing used SARS-CoV-2 S/N and four cold-coronavirus spikes on unexposed-donor CD4+ T cells, cells permitting. Some clones are missing from TCRdb's copy, which holds only in-frame ones; the method was immunoSEQ multiplex PCR. The table lists 15,000 to 20,000 clones, 70% to 80% of them singletons. About this clone itself: The antigen remains unidentified.

This receptor was obtained from a human donor in good health. Sequencing was performed on CD4+ T cells from PBMCs, cultured in vitro. The chain combines TRBV9 with TRBJ2-2; weak D call: TRBD1 (5 bases). CDR3 in amino acids: CASSDDRNTGELFF. The CDR3 nucleotides are TGTGCCAGCAGCGATGACAGGAACACCGGGGAGCTGTTTTTT.